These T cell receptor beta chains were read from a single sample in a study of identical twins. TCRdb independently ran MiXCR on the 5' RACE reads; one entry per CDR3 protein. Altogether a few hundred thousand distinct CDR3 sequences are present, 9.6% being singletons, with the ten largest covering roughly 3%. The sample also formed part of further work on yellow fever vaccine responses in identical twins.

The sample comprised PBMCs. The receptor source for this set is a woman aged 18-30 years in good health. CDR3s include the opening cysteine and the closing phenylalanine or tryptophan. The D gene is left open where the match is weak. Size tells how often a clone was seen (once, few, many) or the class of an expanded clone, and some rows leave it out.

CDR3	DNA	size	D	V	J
CASSELRDSPGAFF	TGCGCCAGCAGCGAACTCCGGGACTCTCCTGGGGCTTTCTTT	many	-	TRBV5-1	TRBJ1-1
CASSPGVGAYEQYF	TGTGCCAGCAGTCCCGGGGTTGGGGCCTACGAGCAGTACTTC	few	-	TRBV7-3	TRBJ2-7
CASRPGESYTGELFF	TGTGCCAGCAGACCGGGGGAGTCTTACACCGGGGAGCTGTTTTTT	many	-	TRBV12-3/TRBV12-4	TRBJ2-2
CASGLSQDSTDTQYF	TGTGCTAGTGGTTTGTCGCAAGATAGCACAGATACGCAGTATTTT	many	-	TRBV12-5	TRBJ2-3
CASSLRVLGRQYF	TGTGCCAGCAGTTTAAGGGTATTGGGGCGGCAGTACTTC	-	-	TRBV27	TRBJ2-7
CSARTLGTGHRQGNEQFF	TGCAGCGCCCGGACTCTTGGGACGGGACACAGGCAGGGCAATGAGCAGTTCTTC	many	-	TRBV29-1	TRBJ2-1
CASSFGTDSGTQYF	TGTGCCAGCAGCTTCGGAACAGACTCTGGTACGCAGTATTTT	few	-	TRBV7-8	TRBJ2-3
CSTGGPEAFF	TGCAGCACAGGGGGTCCTGAAGCTTTCTTT	few	TRBD1	TRBV29-1	TRBJ1-1
CATSRDGQSTDTQYF	TGTGCCACCAGCAGAGATGGACAAAGCACAGATACGCAGTATTTT	many	-	TRBV15	TRBJ2-3
CSARGLHLYNEQFF	TGCAGTGCTAGGGGACTCCACTTATACAATGAGCAGTTCTTC	-	-	TRBV20-1	TRBJ2-1
CASSFMTSGNLNEQFF	TGTGCCAGCAGCTTCATGACTAGCGGGAACCTTAATGAGCAGTTCTTC	many	TRBD2	TRBV4-2	TRBJ2-1
CASSWGPTYEQYF	TGTGCCAGCAGCTGGGGCCCGACCTACGAGCAGTACTTC	few	-	TRBV11-2	TRBJ2-7
CASSQGAGFTDTQYF	TGTGCCAGCAGTCAGGGGGCCGGATTCACAGATACGCAGTATTTT	few	TRBD1	TRBV7-9	TRBJ2-3
CASRTPGTDNQPQHF	TGTGCCAGCAGGACTCCCGGGACAGACAATCAGCCCCAGCATTTT	few	TRBD1	TRBV6-2/TRBV6-3	TRBJ1-5
CASSVVGQGIIGELFF	TGTGCCAGCAGCGTAGTAGGACAGGGGATAATCGGGGAGCTGTTTTTT	few	TRBD1	TRBV9	TRBJ2-2
CASSFENEGNEQFF	TGCGCCAGCAGCTTTGAAAATGAAGGCAATGAGCAGTTCTTC	-	-	TRBV5-1	TRBJ2-1
CASSYIRGDTQYF	TGTGCCAGCAGTTATATTAGGGGAGATACGCAGTATTTT	-	-	TRBV6-5	TRBJ2-3
CATSEAGRVSYNEQFF	TGTGCCACCAGTGAAGCCGGGAGGGTCTCCTACAATGAGCAGTTCTTC	many	TRBD2	TRBV24-1	TRBJ2-1
CASSGWLVYEQYF	TGTGCCAGCAGTGGTTGGCTAGTCTACGAGCAGTACTTC	few	-	TRBV6-1	TRBJ2-7
CASSLLSVTGDYEQYF	TGTGCCAGCAGCTTACTATCTGTTACAGGGGACTACGAGCAGTACTTC	many	TRBD1	TRBV7-9	TRBJ2-7
CASSSTSGGQETQYF	TGTGCCAGCAGCTCGACTAGCGGGGGCCAAGAGACCCAGTACTTC	many	TRBD2	TRBV3-1	TRBJ2-5
CASSQADRGTYEQYF	TGTGCCAGCAGCCAAGCGGACAGGGGTACTTACGAGCAGTACTTC	few	TRBD1	TRBV3-1	TRBJ2-7
CASSLTVPYNEQFF	TGTGCCAGCAGTTTAACAGTGCCATACAATGAGCAGTTCTTC	many	-	TRBV12-3/TRBV12-4	TRBJ2-1
CASSPGGEKNNEQFF	TGTGCCAGCAGTCCCGGGGGGGAGAAGAACAATGAGCAGTTCTTC	few	TRBD2	TRBV28	TRBJ2-1
CASSTGLAGGYEQYF	TGTGCCAGCAGCACGGGACTAGCGGGAGGGTACGAGCAGTACTTC	-	TRBD2	TRBV6-1	TRBJ2-7
CASSLDGLTYEQYF	TGTGCCAGCAGCTTGGACGGTTTGACCTACGAGCAGTACTTC	-	-	TRBV5-6	TRBJ2-7
CASSLLSMRTQETQYF	TGTGCCAGCAGTTTATTGAGCATGCGTACCCAAGAGACCCAGTACTTC	-	-	TRBV28	TRBJ2-5
CSAAGTGTYEQYF	TGCAGTGCGGCCGGGACAGGGACCTACGAGCAGTACTTC	many	TRBD1	TRBV20-1	TRBJ2-7
CASSSGLAVQETQYF	TGTGCCAGCAGTTCGGGGCTAGCGGTCCAAGAGACCCAGTACTTC	few	TRBD2	TRBV12-3/TRBV12-4	TRBJ2-5
CASSTGLAGGPYSTDTQYF	TGTGCCAGCAGCACGGGACTAGCGGGGGGTCCTTATAGCACAGATACGCAGTATTTT	-	TRBD2	TRBV7-8	TRBJ2-3
CATSQDTGTSDSSYNEQFF	TGTGCCACCAGCCAAGATACTGGGACTAGCGATAGCTCCTACAATGAGCAGTTCTTC	-	TRBD2	TRBV7-4	TRBJ2-1
CASSEWSQETQYF	TGTGCCAGCAGTGAATGGTCTCAAGAGACCCAGTACTTC	-	-	TRBV2	TRBJ2-5
CSASTSGRSSYEQYF	TGCAGTGCTAGTACCAGCGGGAGGTCCTCCTACGAGCAGTACTTC	-	TRBD2	TRBV20-1	TRBJ2-7
CASNPGAGELFF	TGTGCCAGCAACCCTGGGGCCGGGGAGCTGTTTTTT	many	-	TRBV12-3/TRBV12-4	TRBJ2-2
CASSEPTGRGGINYGYTF	TGCGCCAGCAGTGAGCCAACTGGCCGGGGCGGAATTAACTATGGCTACACCTTC	few	-	TRBV10-2	TRBJ1-2
CASSGAGTSPGELFF	TGTGCCAGCAGTGGGGCAGGGACTAGCCCTGGGGAGCTGTTTTTT	-	TRBD2	TRBV25-1	TRBJ2-2
CASMGQNSYEQYF	TGTGCCAGTATGGGGCAGAACTCCTACGAGCAGTACTTC	-	-	TRBV19	TRBJ2-7
CASSQAPGQGTYEQYF	TGCGCCAGCAGCCAAGCTCCGGGACAGGGGACCTACGAGCAGTACTTC	-	TRBD1	TRBV4-1	TRBJ2-7
CSVERRAGELFF	TGCAGCGTTGAAAGGAGGGCCGGGGAGCTGTTTTTT	-	-	TRBV29-1	TRBJ2-2
CASSLLGSGQETQYF	TGCGCCAGCAGCTTGTTAGGGAGCGGCCAAGAGACCCAGTACTTC	many	-	TRBV5-1	TRBJ2-5
CASSAPSPGGQETQYF	TGTGCCAGCAGCGCGCCCAGCCCGGGGGGGCAAGAGACCCAGTACTTC	many	TRBD2	TRBV9	TRBJ2-5
CASSYSRDGETQYF	TGTGCCAGCAGCTATTCCAGGGACGGCGAGACCCAGTACTTC	few	-	TRBV3-1	TRBJ2-5
CSASSRESYEQYF	TGCAGTGCTAGTTCTCGGGAGAGTTACGAGCAGTACTTC	-	-	TRBV20-1	TRBJ2-7
CASSPAIGYEQYF	TGTGCCAGCAGCCCAGCCATCGGCTACGAGCAGTACTTC	few	-	TRBV7-9	TRBJ2-7
CASSFSGETYEQYF	TGTGCCAGCAGCTTTAGCGGGGAGACCTACGAGCAGTACTTC	few	TRBD2	TRBV7-9	TRBJ2-7
CASSHDGGSFHEQFF	TGTGCCAGCAGCCACGACGGGGGATCGTTCCATGAGCAGTTCTTC	few	-	TRBV11-2	TRBJ2-1
CASSQGYSTDTQYF	TGTGCCAGCAGCCAAGGGTATAGCACAGATACGCAGTATTTT	-	-	TRBV3-1	TRBJ2-3
CAWSERSLYEQYF	TGTGCCTGGAGCGAGCGGAGCCTCTACGAGCAGTACTTC	-	-	TRBV30	TRBJ2-7
CSAPLVGFREQFF	TGCAGTGCCCCGCTGGTGGGATTCCGTGAGCAGTTCTTC	few	-	TRBV20-1	TRBJ2-1
CASSRRAGQGDNSPLHF	TGTGCCAGCAGCAGGCGAGCCGGACAGGGGGATAATTCACCCCTCCACTTT	-	TRBD1	TRBV11-2	TRBJ1-6
CASSATSGTLGANVLTF	TGTGCCAGCAGTGCTACCTCCGGGACACTAGGGGCCAACGTCCTGACTTTC	many	-	TRBV12-3/TRBV12-4	TRBJ2-6
CSARVETGSNGF	TGCAGTGCTAGAGTTGAGACAGGGTCCAATGGTTTC	few	TRBD1	TRBV20-1	TRBJ2-7
CATTKGTSGGETQYF	TGTGCCACCACCAAGGGGACTAGCGGGGGAGAGACCCAGTACTTC	few	TRBD2	TRBV15	TRBJ2-5
CSVEGWGTEAFF	TGCAGCGTTGAAGGCTGGGGCACTGAAGCTTTCTTT	-	-	TRBV29-1	TRBJ1-1
CASSLGTDYNEQFF	TGTGCCAGCAGTTTAGGAACAGACTACAATGAGCAGTTCTTC	many	-	TRBV12-3/TRBV12-4	TRBJ2-1